The clone carrying this T cell receptor (beta chain) came up once. The data were taken from a study of blood T cell repertoires in COVID-19. At the level of the study: Collection of acute and convalescent COVID-19 samples took place in the United States, Italy and Spain.

In the authors' methods: By means of reference gene primer amplification, nucleated cell counts were estimated. Profiling relied on immunoSEQ multiplex PCR, and the TCRdb table lists in-frame clones only, not all of them. V, J and clone size derive from that table, while D and trimming were established from the DNA sequence. This table holds under 200,000 clones, 86% found once. V dropped 0 bases and J dropped 6; count of bases not matched to a gene: 7. CDR3 length: 16 residues. The germline V gene encodes CDR1 MNHEY and CDR2 SVGEGT. The specimen was peripheral blood. The chain employs TRBV6-2 or TRBV6-3 and TRBJ1-1; TRBD1 aligns across 10 bases. The clonotype was recovered from a woman aged 60 to 75 with COVID-19, enrolled during active disease. CDR3 in amino acids: CASSYSGTGVWAEAFF. The CDR3, as DNA: TGTGCCAGCAGTTACTCCGGGACAGGGGTTTGGGCTGAAGCTTTCTTT.